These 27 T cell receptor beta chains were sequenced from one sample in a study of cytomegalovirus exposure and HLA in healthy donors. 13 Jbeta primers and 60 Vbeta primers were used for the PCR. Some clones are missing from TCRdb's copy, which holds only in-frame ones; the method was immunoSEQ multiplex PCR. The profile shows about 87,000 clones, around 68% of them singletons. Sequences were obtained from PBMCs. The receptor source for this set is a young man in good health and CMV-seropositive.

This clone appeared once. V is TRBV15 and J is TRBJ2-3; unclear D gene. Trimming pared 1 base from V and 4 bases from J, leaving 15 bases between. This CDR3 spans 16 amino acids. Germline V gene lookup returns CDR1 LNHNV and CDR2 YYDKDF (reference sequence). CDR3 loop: CATSRGELILADTQYF. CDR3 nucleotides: TGTGCCACCAGCAGAGGAGAACTGATTCTCGCAGATACGCAGTATTTT.

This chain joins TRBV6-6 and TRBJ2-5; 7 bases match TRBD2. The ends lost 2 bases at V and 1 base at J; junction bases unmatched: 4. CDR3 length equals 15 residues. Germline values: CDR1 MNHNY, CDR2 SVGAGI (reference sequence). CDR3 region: CASSYGGTTQETQYF. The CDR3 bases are TGTGCCAGCAGTTACGGGGGGACTACCCAAGAGACCCAGTACTTC.

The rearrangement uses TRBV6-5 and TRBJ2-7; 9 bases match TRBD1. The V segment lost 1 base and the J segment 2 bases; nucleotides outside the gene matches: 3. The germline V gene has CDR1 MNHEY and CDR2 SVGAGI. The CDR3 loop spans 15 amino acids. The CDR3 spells CASSYLRQGAYEQYF. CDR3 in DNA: TGTGCCAGCAGTTACTTGCGACAGGGGGCCTACGAGCAGTACTTC.

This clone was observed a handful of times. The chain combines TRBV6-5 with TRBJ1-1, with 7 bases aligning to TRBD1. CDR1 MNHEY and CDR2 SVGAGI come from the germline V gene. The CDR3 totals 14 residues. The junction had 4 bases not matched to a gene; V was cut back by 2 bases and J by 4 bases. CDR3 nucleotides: TGTGCCAGCAGTTACGACAGGGAGGTCACTGAAGCTTTCTTT. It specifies CASSYDREVTEAFF.

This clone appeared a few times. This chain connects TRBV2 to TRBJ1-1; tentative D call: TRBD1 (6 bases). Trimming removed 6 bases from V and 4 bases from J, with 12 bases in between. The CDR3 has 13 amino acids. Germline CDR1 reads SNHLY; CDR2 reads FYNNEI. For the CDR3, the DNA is TGTGCCAGCAGCGAGGGACAAGGCACTGAAGCTTTCTTT. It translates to CASSEGQGTEAFF. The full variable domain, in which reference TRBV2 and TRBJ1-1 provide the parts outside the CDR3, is EPEVTQTPSHQVTQMGQEVILRCVPISNHLYFYWYRQILGQKVEFLVSFYNNEISEKSEIFDDQFSVERPDGSNFTLKIRSTKLEDSAMYFCASSEGQGTEAFFGQGTRLTVV.

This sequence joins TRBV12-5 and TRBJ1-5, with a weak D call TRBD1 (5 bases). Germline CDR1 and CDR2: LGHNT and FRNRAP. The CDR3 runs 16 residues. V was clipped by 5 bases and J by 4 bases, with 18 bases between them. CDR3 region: CASGPENSGKNQPQHF. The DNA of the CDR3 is TGTGCTAGTGGTCCCGAAAACTCAGGGAAAAATCAGCCCCAGCATTTT.

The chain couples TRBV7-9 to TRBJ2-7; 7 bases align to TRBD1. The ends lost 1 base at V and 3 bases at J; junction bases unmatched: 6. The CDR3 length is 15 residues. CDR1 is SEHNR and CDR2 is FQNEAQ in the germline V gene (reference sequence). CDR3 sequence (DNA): TGTGCCAGCAGCTTAGGGGCAGGGGGTTTCTACGAGCAGTACTTC. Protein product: CASSLGAGGFYEQYF.

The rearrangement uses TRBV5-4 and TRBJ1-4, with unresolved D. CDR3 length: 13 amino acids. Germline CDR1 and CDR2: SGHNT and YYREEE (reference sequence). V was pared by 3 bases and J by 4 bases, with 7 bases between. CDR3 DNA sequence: TGTGCCAGCAGCTACAGCCTTAATGAAAAACTGTTTTTT. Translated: CASSYSLNEKLFF.

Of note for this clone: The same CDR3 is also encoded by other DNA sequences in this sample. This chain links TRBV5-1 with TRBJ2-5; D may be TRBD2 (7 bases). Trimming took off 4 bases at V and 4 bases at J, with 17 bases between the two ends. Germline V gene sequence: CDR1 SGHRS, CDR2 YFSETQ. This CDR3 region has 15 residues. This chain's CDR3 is CASSPSTSRGETQYF. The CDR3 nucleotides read TGCGCCAGCAGCCCCTCGACTAGCAGGGGAGAGACCCAGTACTTC.

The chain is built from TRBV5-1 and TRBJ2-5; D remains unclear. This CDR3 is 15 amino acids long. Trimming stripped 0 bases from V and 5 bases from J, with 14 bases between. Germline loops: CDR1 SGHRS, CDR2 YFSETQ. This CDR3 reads CASSLVPNPGETQYF. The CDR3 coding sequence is TGCGCCAGCAGCTTGGTCCCAAACCCCGGGGAGACCCAGTACTTC.

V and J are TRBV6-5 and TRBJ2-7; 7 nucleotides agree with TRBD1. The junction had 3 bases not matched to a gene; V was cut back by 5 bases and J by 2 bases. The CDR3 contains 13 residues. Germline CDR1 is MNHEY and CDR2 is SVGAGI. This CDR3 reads CASSRDSAYEQYF. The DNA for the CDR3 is TGTGCCAGCAGTCGGGACAGCGCCTACGAGCAGTACTTC.

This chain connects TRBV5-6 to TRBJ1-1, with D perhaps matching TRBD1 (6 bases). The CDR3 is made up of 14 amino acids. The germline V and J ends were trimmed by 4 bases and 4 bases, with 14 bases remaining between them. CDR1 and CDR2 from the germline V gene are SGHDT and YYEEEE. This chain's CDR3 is CASSVTGMSTEAFF. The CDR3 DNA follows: TGTGCCAGCAGCGTTACAGGGATGAGCACTGAAGCTTTCTTT.

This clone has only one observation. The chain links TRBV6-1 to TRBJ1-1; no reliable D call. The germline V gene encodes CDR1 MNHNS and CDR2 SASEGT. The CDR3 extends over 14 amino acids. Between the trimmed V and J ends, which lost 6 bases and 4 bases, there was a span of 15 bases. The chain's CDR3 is CASSGSPEGTEAFF. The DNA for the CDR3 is TGTGCCAGCAGCGGATCACCCGAGGGCACTGAAGCTTTCTTT.

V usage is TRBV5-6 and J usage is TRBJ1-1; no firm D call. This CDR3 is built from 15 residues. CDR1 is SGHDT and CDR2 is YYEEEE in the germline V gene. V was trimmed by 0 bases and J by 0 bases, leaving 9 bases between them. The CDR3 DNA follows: TGTGCCAGCAGCTTGGGGCAGTTCATGAACACTGAAGCTTTCTTT. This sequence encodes CASSLGQFMNTEAFF.

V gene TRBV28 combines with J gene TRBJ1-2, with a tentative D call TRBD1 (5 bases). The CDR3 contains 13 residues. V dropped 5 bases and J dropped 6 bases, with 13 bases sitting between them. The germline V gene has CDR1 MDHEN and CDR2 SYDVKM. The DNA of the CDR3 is TGTGCCAGCAGTCTACAGGAATTCGATGGCTACACCTTC. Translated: CASSLQEFDGYTF.

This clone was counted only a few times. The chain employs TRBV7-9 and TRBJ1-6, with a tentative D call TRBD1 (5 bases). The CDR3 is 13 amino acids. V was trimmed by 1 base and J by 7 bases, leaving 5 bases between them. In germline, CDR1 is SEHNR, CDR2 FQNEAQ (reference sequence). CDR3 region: CASSLGTNSPLHF. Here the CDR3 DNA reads TGTGCCAGCAGCTTAGGGACAAATTCACCCCTCCACTTT.

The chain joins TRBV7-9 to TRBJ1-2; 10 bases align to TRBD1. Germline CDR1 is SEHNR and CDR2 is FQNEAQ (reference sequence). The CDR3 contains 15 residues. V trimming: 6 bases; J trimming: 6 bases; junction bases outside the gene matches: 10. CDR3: CASSFHTGTGDGYTF. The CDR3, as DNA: TGTGCCAGCAGTTTCCATACCGGGACAGGGGATGGCTACACCTTC. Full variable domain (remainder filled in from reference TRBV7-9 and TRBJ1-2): DTGVSQNPRHKITKRGQNVTFRCDPISEHNRLYWYRQTLGQGPEFLTYFQNEAQLEKSRLLSDRFSAERPKGSFSTLEIQRTEQGDSAMYLCASSFHTGTGDGYTFGSGTRLTVV.

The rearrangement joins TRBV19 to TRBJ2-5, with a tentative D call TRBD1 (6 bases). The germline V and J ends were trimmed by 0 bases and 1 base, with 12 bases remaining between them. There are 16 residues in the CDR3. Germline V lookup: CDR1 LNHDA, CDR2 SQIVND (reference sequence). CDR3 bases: TGTGCCAGTAGTATAGACACGGACAGCTTCCAAGAGACCCAGTACTTC. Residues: CASSIDTDSFQETQYF.

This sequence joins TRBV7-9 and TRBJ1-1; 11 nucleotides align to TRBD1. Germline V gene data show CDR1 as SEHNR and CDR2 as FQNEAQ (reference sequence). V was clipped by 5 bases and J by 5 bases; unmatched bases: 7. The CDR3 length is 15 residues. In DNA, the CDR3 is TGTGCCAGCAGCCAGAGCGGGACAGGGGGGACTGAAGCTTTCTTT. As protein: CASSQSGTGGTEAFF.

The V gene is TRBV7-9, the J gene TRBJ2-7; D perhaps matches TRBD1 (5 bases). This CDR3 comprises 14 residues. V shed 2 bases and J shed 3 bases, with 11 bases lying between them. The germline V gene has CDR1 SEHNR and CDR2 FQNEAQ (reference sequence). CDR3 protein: CASSLLTGIYEQYF. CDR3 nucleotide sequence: TGTGCCAGCAGCTTATTAACAGGTATCTACGAGCAGTACTTC.

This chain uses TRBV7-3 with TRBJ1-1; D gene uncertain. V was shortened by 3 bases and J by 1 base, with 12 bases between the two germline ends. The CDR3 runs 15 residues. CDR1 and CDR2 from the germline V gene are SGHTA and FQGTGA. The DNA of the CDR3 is TGTGCCAGCAGCTTGGGCCCCATCCAGAACACTGAAGCTTTCTTT. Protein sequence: CASSLGPIQNTEAFF.

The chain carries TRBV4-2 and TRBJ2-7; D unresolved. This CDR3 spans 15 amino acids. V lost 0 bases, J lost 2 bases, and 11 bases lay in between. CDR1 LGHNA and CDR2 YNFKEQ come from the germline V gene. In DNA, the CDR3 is TGTGCCAGCAGCCAAGATATCAGGAATACCTACGAGCAGTACTTC. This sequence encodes CASSQDIRNTYEQYF.

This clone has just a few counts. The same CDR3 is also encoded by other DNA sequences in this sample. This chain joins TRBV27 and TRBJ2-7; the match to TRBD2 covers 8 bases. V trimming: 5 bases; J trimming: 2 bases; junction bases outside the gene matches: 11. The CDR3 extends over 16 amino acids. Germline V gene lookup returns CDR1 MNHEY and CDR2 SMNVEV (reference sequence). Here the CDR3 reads CASSLHGTSFTYEQYF. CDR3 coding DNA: TGTGCCAGCAGTCTCCACGGGACTAGTTTTACCTACGAGCAGTACTTC.

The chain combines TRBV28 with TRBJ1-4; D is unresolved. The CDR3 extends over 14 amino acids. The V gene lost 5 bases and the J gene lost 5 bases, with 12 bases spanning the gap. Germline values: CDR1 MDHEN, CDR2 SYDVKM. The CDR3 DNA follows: TGTGCCAGCAGTCCCCTTAGAGGGAATGAAAAACTGTTTTTT. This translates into CASSPLRGNEKLFF. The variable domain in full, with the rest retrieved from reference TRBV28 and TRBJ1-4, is DVKVTQSSRYLVKRTGEKVFLECVQDMDHENMFWYRQDPGLGLRLIYFSYDVKMKEKGDIPEGYSVSREKKERFSLILESASTNQTSMYLCASSPLRGNEKLFFGSGTQLSVL.

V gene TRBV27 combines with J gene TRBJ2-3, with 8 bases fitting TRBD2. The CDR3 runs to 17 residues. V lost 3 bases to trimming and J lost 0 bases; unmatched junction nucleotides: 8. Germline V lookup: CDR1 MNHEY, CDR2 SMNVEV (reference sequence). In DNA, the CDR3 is TGTGCCAGCAGTTTGCGGACTAGCAGTGCTAGCACAGATACGCAGTATTTT. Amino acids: CASSLRTSSASTDTQYF.

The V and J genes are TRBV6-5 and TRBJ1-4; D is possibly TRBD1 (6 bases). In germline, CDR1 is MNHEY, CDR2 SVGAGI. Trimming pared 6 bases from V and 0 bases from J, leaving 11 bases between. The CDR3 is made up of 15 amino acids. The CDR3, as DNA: TGTGCCAGCAGCCCTGACAGGACAACTAATGAAAAACTGTTTTTT. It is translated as CASSPDRTTNEKLFF.

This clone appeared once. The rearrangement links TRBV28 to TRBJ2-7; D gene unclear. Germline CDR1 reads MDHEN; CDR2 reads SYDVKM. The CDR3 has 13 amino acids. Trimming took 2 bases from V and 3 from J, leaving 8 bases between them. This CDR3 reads CASSLVPGYEQYF. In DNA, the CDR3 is TGTGCCAGCAGTTTAGTTCCCGGCTACGAGCAGTACTTC.